The rows below give T cell receptor beta chains drawn from one sample of a study of T-cell reconstitution after alpha-beta-depleted transplantation in children. TCRdb re-derived calls from the PCR reads in MiXCR, one entry per CDR3 protein. The table has around 800,000 distinct CDR3 sequences, about 15% seen once; the top ten hold about 5%. Source: PBMCs, mostly from graft donor cells, taken 360 days after TCRalphabeta/CD19-depleted stem cell transplant. The receptors were sampled from a male patient aged 5 to 17 who had a stem cell transplant for acute lymphoblastic leukemia, so the T cells may come from the graft donor. Both conserved end residues are part of each CDR3. D genes are given only for firm matches. Clone size, where shown, is once, few, many, or a class for clones that have expanded.

j_call | d_call | v_call | clone_size | cdr3_nt | cdr3_aa
TRBJ2-7 | - | TRBV9 | few | TGTGCCAGCAGCGTAGCTCGGGACTGGCCCTACGAGCAGTACTTC | CASSVARDWPYEQYF
TRBJ2-1 | TRBD2 | TRBV24-1 | - | TGTGCCACCAGTGATTTAAAGACTAGCGGGCCGTACAATGAGCAGTTCTTC | CATSDLKTSGPYNEQFF
TRBJ2-3 | TRBD1 | TRBV20-1 | - | TGCAGTGCTATAAAAGGGGGCTGGACAGATACGCAGTATTTT | CSAIKGGWTDTQYF
TRBJ2-2 | TRBD2 | TRBV7-3 | few | TGTGCCAGCAGCCGACGGCGGGAGCACGGGGAGCTGTTTTTT | CASSRRREHGELFF
TRBJ2-1 | - | TRBV24-1 | few | TGTGCCACCAGTGATTTGGAACTAGCCCCGACCAATGAGCAGTTCTTC | CATSDLELAPTNEQFF
TRBJ2-1 | TRBD1 | TRBV27 | many | TGTGCCAGCAGAAATGAGGGACAGCTAGGGTTCGGGCAGTTCTTC | CASRNEGQLGFGQFF
TRBJ2-2 | - | TRBV12-3/TRBV12-4 | - | TGTGCCAGCACCCCATCCGGGGTCACCGGGGAGCTGTTTTTT | CASTPSGVTGELFF
TRBJ2-1 | - | TRBV27 | many | TGTGCCAGCAGTTTTTGGCGGAGCTCCTACAATGAGCAGTTCTTC | CASSFWRSSYNEQFF
TRBJ1-1 | - | TRBV2 | few | TGTGCCAGCAGTGTCGGTGGTGGGGGCCCGACTGAAGCTTTCTTT | CASSVGGGGPTEAFF
TRBJ2-1 | - | TRBV15 | - | TGTGCCACCAGCAGCCTCCGGGGGTTCTCCTACAATGAGCAGTTCTTC | CATSSLRGFSYNEQFF
TRBJ2-1 | - | TRBV2 | - | TGTGCCAGCAGGGAGGTTAGTGAGCAGTTCTTC | CASREVSEQFF
TRBJ2-7 | TRBD2 | TRBV20-1 | - | TGCAGTGCGGCCCCCGGACTAGCGGTAGCCTACGAGCAGTACTTC | CSAAPGLAVAYEQYF
TRBJ2-2 | TRBD1 | TRBV12-3/TRBV12-4 | few | TGTGCCAGCAGTGCGGGACAGGGTCCGCTCACCGGGGAGCTGTTTTTT | CASSAGQGPLTGELFF
TRBJ2-2 | - | TRBV6-5 | - | TGTGCCAGCAGTTATCAGGGAAGGCGCGGGGAGCTGTTTTTT | CASSYQGRRGELFF
TRBJ2-2 | - | TRBV7-9 | - | TGTGCCAGCAGCTTATTGGAAGGGGACGACACCGGGGAGCTGTTTTTT | CASSLLEGDDTGELFF
TRBJ2-7 | TRBD2 | TRBV29-1 | few | TGCAGCGTGGAGAGGGGAGGGCAAAACGAGCAGTACTTC | CSVERGGQNEQYF
TRBJ2-1 | TRBD1 | TRBV12-3/TRBV12-4 | many | TGTGCCAGCAGTCCTTACGCCGGGACAGGGGGCAATGAGCAGTTCTTC | CASSPYAGTGGNEQFF
TRBJ2-1 | - | TRBV7-9 | many | TGTGCCAGCAGCTTAGGCCCAATGGGGTTGTCTGACAATGAGCAGTTCTTC | CASSLGPMGLSDNEQFF
TRBJ2-2 | - | TRBV9 | few | TGTGCCAGCAGCGTAAAGCCCCTAAGATCCTACACCTCCTACACCGGGGAGCTGTTTTTT | CASSVKPLRSYTSYTGELFF
TRBJ2-1 | TRBD2 | TRBV20-1 | - | TGCAGTGCGTGGACTAGCGGGAGAAGGCGCAGCGAGCAGTTCTTC | CSAWTSGRRRSEQFF
TRBJ1-2 | - | TRBV27 | few | TGTGCCAGCAGTCTACAGGTGGGGGGGGGCTACACCTTC | CASSLQVGGGYTF
TRBJ2-7 | TRBD1 | TRBV7-6 | few | TGTGCCAGCAGCTCGCGACAGGGGGCTGAGGAGCAGTACTTC | CASSSRQGAEEQYF
TRBJ2-3 | - | TRBV29-1 | many | TGCAGCGTTGGAGAAGTCTACACAGATACGCAGTATTTT | CSVGEVYTDTQYF
TRBJ1-1 | - | TRBV7-2 | - | TGTGCCAGCAGCTTAGGGGGCCCGACCCCTGAAGCTTTCTTT | CASSLGGPTPEAFF
TRBJ1-5 | - | TRBV5-1 | - | TGCGCCAGCATTGGGCCAGGGTATAGCAATCAGCCCCAGCATTTT | CASIGPGYSNQPQHF
TRBJ2-5 | - | TRBV18 | - | TGTGCCAGCTCACCACAGGGGAGTTTCGAGACCCAGTACTTC | CASSPQGSFETQYF
TRBJ2-2 | - | TRBV5-6 | - | TGTGCCAGCAGCTTGTATAAGAGAAGCACCGGGGAGCTGTTTTTT | CASSLYKRSTGELFF
TRBJ2-3 | TRBD2 | TRBV7-1 | - | TGTGCCAGCAGCTCCCGACTAGCGGGAGGCCCCACAGATACGCAGTATTTT | CASSSRLAGGPTDTQYF
TRBJ2-7 | - | TRBV7-3 | - | TGTGCCAGCAGCTTAGGAGGCAGGGACCACGAGCAGTACTTC | CASSLGGRDHEQYF
TRBJ2-7 | - | TRBV7-9 | - | TGTGCCAGCAGTATAACCTCGACGAGGAACTCCTACGAGCAGTACTTC | CASSITSTRNSYEQYF
TRBJ2-1 | TRBD2 | TRBV20-1 | - | TGCAGTGCTTACGCGGGACTAGCGGGAGTTGAGCAGTTCTTC | CSAYAGLAGVEQFF
TRBJ2-7 | TRBD2 | TRBV29-1 | few | TGCAGCGGGATTAGAGCGGGAGGGCCCGGGTACGAGCAGTACTTC | CSGIRAGGPGYEQYF
TRBJ2-5 | - | TRBV4-1 | few | TGCGCCAGCAGCCAACAGGGCCGAAAAGAGACCCAGTACTTC | CASSQQGRKETQYF
TRBJ2-7 | TRBD1 | TRBV19 | - | TGTGCCAGTAGCAAAGGGACAGGGCGGTACGAGCAGTACTTC | CASSKGTGRYEQYF
TRBJ2-7 | TRBD1 | TRBV7-9 | few | TGTGCCAGCAGCCAGACAGGGGGGCGCCGCTCCTACGAGCAGTACTTC | CASSQTGGRRSYEQYF
TRBJ2-2 | - | TRBV7-3 | - | TGTGCCAGCAGCTTACGCTGGTCAGGGTCGAACACCGGGGAGCTGTTTTTT | CASSLRWSGSNTGELFF
TRBJ1-1 | - | TRBV29-1 | many | TGCAGCGTTGAAGGGCTGAACACTGAAGCTTTCTTT | CSVEGLNTEAFF
TRBJ2-7 | TRBD1 | TRBV9 | many | TGTGCCAGCAGCGTAGGGACAGGCTTCTCCTACGAGCAGTACTTC | CASSVGTGFSYEQYF
TRBJ1-5 | - | TRBV27 | few | TGTGCCAGCAGCACCGCCAGGGGTTACAGACAGCCCCAGCATTTT | CASSTARGYRQPQHF